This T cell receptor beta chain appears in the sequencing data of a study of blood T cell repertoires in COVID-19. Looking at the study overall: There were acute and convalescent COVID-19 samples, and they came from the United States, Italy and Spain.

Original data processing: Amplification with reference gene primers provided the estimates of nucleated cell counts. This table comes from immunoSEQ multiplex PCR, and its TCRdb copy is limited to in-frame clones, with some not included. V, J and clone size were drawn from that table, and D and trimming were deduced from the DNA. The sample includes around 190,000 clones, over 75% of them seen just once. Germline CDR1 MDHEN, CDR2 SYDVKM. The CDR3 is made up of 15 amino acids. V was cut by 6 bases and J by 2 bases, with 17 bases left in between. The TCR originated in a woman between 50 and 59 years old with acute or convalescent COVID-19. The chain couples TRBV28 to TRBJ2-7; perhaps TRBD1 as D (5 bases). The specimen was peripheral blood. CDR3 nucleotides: TGTGCCAGCAGACCGCGGCCGGACATAACCTACGAGCAGTACTTC. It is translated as CASRPRPDITYEQYF. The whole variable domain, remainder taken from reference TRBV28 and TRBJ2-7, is DVKVTQSSRYLVKRTGEKVFLECVQDMDHENMFWYRQDPGLGLRLIYFSYDVKMKEKGDIPEGYSVSREKKERFSLILESASTNQTSMYLCASRPRPDITYEQYFGPGTRLTVT.